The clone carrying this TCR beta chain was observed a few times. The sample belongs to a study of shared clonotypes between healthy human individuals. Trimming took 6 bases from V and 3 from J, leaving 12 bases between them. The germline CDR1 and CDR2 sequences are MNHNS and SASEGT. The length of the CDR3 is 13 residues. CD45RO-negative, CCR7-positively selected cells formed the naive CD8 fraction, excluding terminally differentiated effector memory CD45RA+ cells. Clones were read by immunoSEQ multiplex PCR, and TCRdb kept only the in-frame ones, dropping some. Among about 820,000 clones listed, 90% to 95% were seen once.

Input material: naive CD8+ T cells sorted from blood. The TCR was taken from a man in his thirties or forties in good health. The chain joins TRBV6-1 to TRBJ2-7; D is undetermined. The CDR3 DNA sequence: TGTGCCAGCAGGAGCGCCTCGGACTACGAGCAGTACTTC. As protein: CASRSASDYEQYF.